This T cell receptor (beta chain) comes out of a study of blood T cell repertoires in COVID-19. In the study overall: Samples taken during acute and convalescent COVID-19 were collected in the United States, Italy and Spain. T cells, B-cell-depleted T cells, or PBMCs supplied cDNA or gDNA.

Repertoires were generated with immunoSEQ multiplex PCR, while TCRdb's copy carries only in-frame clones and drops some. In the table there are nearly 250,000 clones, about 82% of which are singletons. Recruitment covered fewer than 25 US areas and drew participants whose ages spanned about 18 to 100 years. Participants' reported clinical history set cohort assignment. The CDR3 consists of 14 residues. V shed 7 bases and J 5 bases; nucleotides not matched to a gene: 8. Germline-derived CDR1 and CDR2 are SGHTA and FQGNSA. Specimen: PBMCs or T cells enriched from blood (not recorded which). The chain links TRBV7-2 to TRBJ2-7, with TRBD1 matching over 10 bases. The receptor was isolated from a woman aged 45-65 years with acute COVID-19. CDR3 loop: CASTQRDRGHEQYF. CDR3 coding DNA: TGTGCCAGCACCCAAAGGGACAGGGGACACGAGCAGTACTTC.